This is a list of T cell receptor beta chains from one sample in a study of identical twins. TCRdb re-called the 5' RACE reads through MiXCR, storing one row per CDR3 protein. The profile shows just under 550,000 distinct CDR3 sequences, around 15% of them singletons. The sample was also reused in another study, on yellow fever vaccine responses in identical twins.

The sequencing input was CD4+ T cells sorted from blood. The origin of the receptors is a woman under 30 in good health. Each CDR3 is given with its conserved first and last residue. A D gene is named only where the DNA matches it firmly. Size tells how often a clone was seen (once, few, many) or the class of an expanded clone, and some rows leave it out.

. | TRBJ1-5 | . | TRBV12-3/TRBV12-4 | CASSFWGGEGNQPQHF | TGTGCCAGCAGTTTTTGGGGCGGGGAGGGCAATCAGCCCCAGCATTTT
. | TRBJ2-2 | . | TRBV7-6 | CASSLVPTDLKAGELFF | TGTGCCAGCAGCTTAGTTCCCACAGATTTAAAGGCCGGGGAGCTGTTTTTT
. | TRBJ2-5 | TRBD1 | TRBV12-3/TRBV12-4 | CASSLGGTGAAARETQYF | TGTGCCAGCAGTTTAGGTGGGACAGGGGCCGCGGCCCGAGAGACCCAGTACTTC
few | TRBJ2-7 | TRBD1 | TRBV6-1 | CASSEGGTGLYEQYF | TGTGCCAGCAGTGAAGGAGGGACAGGGCTGTACGAGCAGTACTTC
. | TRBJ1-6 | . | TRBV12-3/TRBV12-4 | CASSANRVSPLHF | TGTGCCAGCAGTGCCAACAGGGTGTCACCCCTCCACTTT
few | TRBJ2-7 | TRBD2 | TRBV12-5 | CASGFWGLAGTYEQYF | TGTGCTAGTGGTTTCTGGGGACTAGCGGGTACCTACGAGCAGTACTTC
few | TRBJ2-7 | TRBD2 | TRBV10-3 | CAISERTSGRGYEQYF | TGTGCCATCAGTGAGCGAACTAGCGGGAGAGGGTACGAGCAGTACTTC
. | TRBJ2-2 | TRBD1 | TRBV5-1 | CASSLVGTDTGELFF | TGCGCCAGCAGCTTGGTGGGGACAGATACCGGGGAGCTGTTTTTT
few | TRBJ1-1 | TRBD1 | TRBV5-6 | CASSFRGRSGGTEAFF | TGTGCCAGCAGCTTTAGGGGTAGGTCAGGGGGCACTGAAGCTTTCTTT
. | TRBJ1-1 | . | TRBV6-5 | CASSVLSMTEAFF | TGTGCCAGCAGTGTACTCTCGATGACTGAAGCTTTCTTT
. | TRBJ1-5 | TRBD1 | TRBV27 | CASSSGQGVQPQHF | TGTGCCAGCAGTTCAGGACAGGGGGTTCAGCCCCAGCATTTT
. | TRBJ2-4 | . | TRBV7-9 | CASSFGRDKSIQYF | TGTGCCAGCAGCTTTGGTCGGGACAAATCCATTCAGTACTTC
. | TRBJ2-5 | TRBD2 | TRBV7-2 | CASSLWTSGQETQYF | TGTGCCAGCAGCTTATGGACTAGCGGACAAGAGACCCAGTACTTC
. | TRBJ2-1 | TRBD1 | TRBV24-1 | CASQTGGGEQFF | TGTGCCAGTCAGACAGGGGGCGGGGAGCAGTTCTTC
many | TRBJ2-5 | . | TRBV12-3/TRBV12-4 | CASSPRSETQYF | TGTGCCAGCAGCCCTAGATCTGAGACCCAGTACTTC
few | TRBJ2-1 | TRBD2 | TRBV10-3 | CAIRPGGTSSVNEQFF | TGTGCCATCAGACCGGGTGGGACTAGCTCGGTCAATGAGCAGTTCTTC
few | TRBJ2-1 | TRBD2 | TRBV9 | CASSPQITGTSNEQFF | TGTGCCAGCAGCCCACAAATCACCGGGACTAGCAATGAGCAGTTCTTC
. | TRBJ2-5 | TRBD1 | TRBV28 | CASRLQGARQETQYF | TGTGCCAGCAGACTACAGGGGGCGCGTCAGGAGACCCAGTACTTC
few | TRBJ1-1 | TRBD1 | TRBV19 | CASSSGQNVFF | TGTGCCAGTAGCTCGGGACAGAACGTTTTCTTT
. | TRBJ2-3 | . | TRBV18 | CASSPSPPRADTQYF | TGTGCCAGCTCACCATCGCCCCCCCGGGCAGATACGCAGTATTTT
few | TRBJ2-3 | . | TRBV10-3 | CAISELSAGGTDTQYF | TGTGCCATCAGTGAATTGTCCGCAGGGGGGACAGATACGCAGTATTTT
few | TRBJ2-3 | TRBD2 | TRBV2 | CASRPGTSGGNTDTQYF | TGTGCCAGCAGACCCGGGACTAGCGGGGGGAACACAGATACGCAGTATTTT
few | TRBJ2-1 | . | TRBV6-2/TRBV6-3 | CASMATNYNEQFF | TGTGCCAGCATGGCGACCAACTACAATGAGCAGTTCTTC
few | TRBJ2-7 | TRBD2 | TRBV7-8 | CASSLVGLEATNEQYF | TGTGCCAGCAGCTTAGTGGGACTAGAGGCAACGAACGAGCAGTACTTC
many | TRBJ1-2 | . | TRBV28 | CASSLKGSYGYTF | TGTGCCAGCAGTTTAAAGGGATCCTATGGCTACACCTTC
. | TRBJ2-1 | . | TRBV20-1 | CSWGAGYNEQFF | TGCAGCTGGGGGGCCGGCTACAATGAGCAGTTCTTC
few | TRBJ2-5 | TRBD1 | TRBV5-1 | CASSRGPGVETQYF | TGCGCCAGCAGCAGGGGGCCCGGGGTGGAGACCCAGTACTTC
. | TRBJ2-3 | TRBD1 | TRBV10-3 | CAIRGGQASTDTQYF | TGTGCCATCAGAGGGGGACAGGCTAGCACAGATACGCAGTATTTT
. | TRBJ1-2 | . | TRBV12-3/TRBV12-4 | CASSSHPRDVGYTF | TGTGCCAGCAGTTCACACCCGAGGGATGTGGGCTACACCTTC
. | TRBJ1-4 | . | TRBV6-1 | CASSKGGRTNEKLFF | TGTGCCAGCAGCAAAGGGGGACGGACGAATGAAAAACTGTTTTTT
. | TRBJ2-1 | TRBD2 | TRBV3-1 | CASSQPLAGGNNEQFF | TGTGCCAGCAGCCAACCTCTAGCGGGGGGGAACAATGAGCAGTTCTTC